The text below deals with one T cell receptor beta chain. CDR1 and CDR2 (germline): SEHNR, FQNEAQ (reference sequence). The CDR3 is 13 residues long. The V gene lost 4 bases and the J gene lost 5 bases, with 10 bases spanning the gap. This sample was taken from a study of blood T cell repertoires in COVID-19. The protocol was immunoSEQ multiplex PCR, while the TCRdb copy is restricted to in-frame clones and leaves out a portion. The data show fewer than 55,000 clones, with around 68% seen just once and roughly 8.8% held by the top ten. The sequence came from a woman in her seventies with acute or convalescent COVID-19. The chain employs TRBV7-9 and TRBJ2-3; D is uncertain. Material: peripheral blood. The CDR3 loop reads CASSSPEVDTQYF. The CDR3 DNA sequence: TGTGCCAGCAGCTCCCCAGAGGTAGATACGCAGTATTTT.